This paragraph reports one T cell receptor (beta chain). The specificity of this receptor is unknown. No base quality information exists; no much larger clone differs at one position. This record belongs to a study of T cells after yellow fever vaccination (dated 2019 in TCRdb). Turning to the overall study: The SMART-Seq v4 Ultra Low Input RNA kit was used to prepare libraries from fractions with low cell numbers. To follow T-cell clones before and after both primary and booster YFV17D yellow fever vaccination, bulk TCR alpha and beta repertoires underwent longitudinal sequencing. Two healthy male donors made up the cohort, one aged 18 to 30 years and the other aged 30 to 40 years. Blood was collected at multiple timepoints before and after primary and secondary immunization, and bulk PBMC replicates and cell subsets were isolated.

V and J are trimmed by 3 bases and 1 base, and the gene matches miss 13 bases of the junction. The CDR3 has 18 amino acids, counting the end cysteine and phenylalanine. Just CDR3 DNA is preserved here, 54 bases in frame from base 1. CDR1 and CDR2 are read off the germline V gene as MGHRA and YSYEKL. Synthesis of TCR cDNA relied on 5'RACE template switching, a step that introduced a universal primer site along with unique molecular identifiers. Priming of cDNA synthesis was performed from both the TCR alpha and TCR beta constant segments. Library amplification used two PCR steps, and the second PCR step added sample barcodes and sequencing adapters. Sequencing of the libraries was done on either Illumina HiSeq 2500 (2x100 bp) or NovaSeq (2x150 bp). The original methods were these. MIGEC handled demultiplexing of reads and collapsing into UMI consensus sequences, while MiXCR performed V(D)J alignment. Using edgeR on replicate PBMC samples, clonotypes were called vaccine-responding if FDR was below 0.01 and the log2 fold change was above 5 up to day 15. Bulk clonotypes were assigned CD4 or CD8 identity according to which sequenced CD4 or CD8 repertoire held them at higher abundance. The public sequencing data were trimmed at Q25 with fastp and processed into clonotypes with MiXCR by TCRdb, which kept only in-frame beta chains. Records with the same CDR3 protein are collapsed into one entry carrying the most frequent genes and DNA. The V and J calls follow TCRdb's processing rather than the paper's. This sample gives approximately 510,000 distinct CDR3 sequences in total; 21% of them show up just once. The top ten hold about 17% of the sample.

The treatment or condition label on this specimen signifies: live attenuated yellow fever vaccine strain. Two biological replicates of bulk PBMCs were collected at each blood-draw timepoint. PBMCs were isolated from peripheral blood using a standard Ficoll-Paque protocol. TriZol was used to extract RNA from bulk PBMCs, CD4 and CD8 fractions, and dextramer-positive and dextramer-negative fractions. Overall study results and their limits: Compared with the primary T-cell response, the secondary T-cell response was weaker but faster, peaking on day 5 rather than day 15. The study included only a couple of donors, which limits how far the findings can be generalized. A small fraction of clonotypes showed up in both the CD4 and CD8 compartments, probably as a result of convergent recombination. Computational filtering was needed because FACS-sorted repertoires could contain abundant contaminating clonotypes from the bulk population. Most clones expanded after primary vaccination (around 96% of CD4 and 88% of CD8) were re-detected after the booster, suggesting that broad memory maintenance occurred.

Recombination linked TRBV4-1 to TRBJ2-3; the central 7 bases match TRBD2. This clonotype originated in a man between 18 and 29 years old who received the YFV17D yellow fever vaccine. The sample consisted of PBMCs, taken 21 days after the first yellow fever vaccination. CDR3 sequence: CASSQTRFTSDRTDTQYF. The nucleotides read TGCGCCAGCAGCCAGACCCGCTTCACTAGCGATCGCACAGATACGCAGTATTTT.